These 22 T cell receptor beta chains came from one sample sequenced in a study of a mutant IDH1 vaccine in newly diagnosed glioma. These receptors lack a known antigen. Method: immunoSEQ multiplex PCR; TCRdb's copy keeps in-frame clones and lacks some. The table shows about 27,000 clones, with over 65% occurring only once. As to time point: week 35, safety follow-up. A single vaccine dose contained 300 ug of mutant IDH1 20-mer peptide, and topical imiquimod was used with it. Sequenced material: PBMCs, taken from a glioma patient whose treatment included an IDH1 peptide vaccine. These receptors all come from a man aged 30 to 45 with glioma.

V is TRBV27 and J is TRBJ2-7; 8 bases are a match to TRBD1. This CDR3 spans 13 amino acids. Per germline, CDR1 MNHEY and CDR2 SMNVEV (reference sequence). V trimming: 8 bases; J trimming: 0 bases; junction bases outside the gene matches: 3. CDR3 in amino acids: CASGQGSSYEQYF. In DNA form, the CDR3 reads TGTGCCAGCGGACAGGGAAGCTCCTACGAGCAGTACTTC.

The rearrangement joins TRBV9 to TRBJ1-4, with 12 positions matching TRBD1. From germline, CDR1 is SGDLS and CDR2 YYNGEE. V trimming: 8 bases; J trimming: 8 bases; junction bases outside the gene matches: 10. The CDR3 covers 15 residues. The CDR3 here is CASSGTGGGIEKLFF. The CDR3 DNA is TGTGCCAGTTCCGGGACAGGGGGCGGAATCGAAAAACTGTTTTTT.

V gene TRBV11-2 combines with J gene TRBJ2-1, with D possibly matching TRBD2 (6 bases). Germline CDR1 SGHAT, CDR2 FQNNGV. CDR3 size: 14 residues. Trimming pared 3 bases from V and 4 bases from J, leaving 10 bases between. The CDR3 DNA follows: TGTGCCAGCAGCTTCAGGAGGGAATACAATGAGCAGTTCTTC. Amino acid sequence: CASSFRREYNEQFF.

This clone appeared once. This sequence joins TRBV5-8 and TRBJ1-1; D possibly corresponds to TRBD1 (5 bases). The CDR3 totals 15 residues. Trimming took off 2 bases at V and 1 base at J, with 12 bases between the two ends. Germline assignment: CDR1 SGHTS and CDR2 YDEGEE. CDR3 coding DNA: TGTGCCAGCAGCTTAGGGACGGGAAGGAACACTGAAGCTTTCTTT. This sequence encodes CASSLGTGRNTEAFF.

This rearrangement joins TRBV29-1 to TRBJ1-3, with a tentative D call TRBD1 (5 bases). CDR3 length: 14 residues. V was shortened by 6 bases and J by 4 bases, with 16 bases between the two germline ends. Germline CDR1 SQVTM, CDR2 ANQGSEA. The CDR3 reads CSVSGDSNGNTIYF. As DNA, the CDR3 is TGCAGCGTGTCGGGGGATTCGAACGGAAACACCATATATTTT.

The chain couples TRBV5-1 to TRBJ1-2, with D unresolved. The germline V gene encodes CDR1 SGHRS and CDR2 YFSETQ. The CDR3 has 12 amino acids. V lost 1 base and J lost 8, with 9 bases in between. For the CDR3, the DNA is TGCGCCAGCAGCTTGCCACCGGACGGCTACACCTTC. The encoded protein is CASSLPPDGYTF.

CDR3 sequence (DNA): TGCGCCAGCAGCTTGCACGGGACAGCGAACACTGAAGCTTTCTTT. Protein: CASSLHGTANTEAFF. V usage is TRBV5-1 and J usage is TRBJ1-1; 7 bases are shared with TRBD1. This CDR3 is 15 amino acids long. Per the germline V gene, CDR1 is SGHRS and CDR2 is YFSETQ. With 1 base clipped from V and 1 base from J, the junction kept 4 bases outside the gene matches.

The chain couples TRBV7-9 to TRBJ1-1; D is uncertain. V was cut by 3 bases and J by 3 bases, with 5 bases left in between. There are 12 residues in the CDR3. Per germline, CDR1 SEHNR and CDR2 FQNEAQ (reference sequence). CDR3 nucleotides: TGTGCCAGCAGCTTGAAGGACACTGAAGCTTTCTTT. Residues: CASSLKDTEAFF.

V usage is TRBV7-9 and J usage is TRBJ1-1; no firm D call. The CDR3 has 14 amino acids. Between the trimmed V and J ends, which lost 1 base and 0 bases, there was a span of 6 bases. Looked up from germline, CDR1 is SEHNR and CDR2 is FQNEAQ (reference sequence). The CDR3 bases are TGTGCCAGCAGCTTAGGGGCCGTGAACACTGAAGCTTTCTTT. It specifies CASSLGAVNTEAFF. Full variable domain (missing parts from reference TRBV7-9 and TRBJ1-1): DTGVSQNPRHKITKRGQNVTFRCDPISEHNRLYWYRQTLGQGPEFLTYFQNEAQLEKSRLLSDRFSAERPKGSFSTLEIQRTEQGDSAMYLCASSLGAVNTEAFFGQGTRLTVV.

For the CDR3, the DNA is TGTGCCAGCAGCGAGAGGACAGGGGGCACCGGGGAGCTGTTTTTT. It is translated as CASSERTGGTGELFF. This chain connects TRBV6-6 to TRBJ2-2; 10 nucleotides agree with TRBD1. J gave up 4 bases and V 6 bases, and 5 bases lay outside the gene matches. Germline V gene sequence: CDR1 MNHNY, CDR2 SVGAGI (reference sequence). CDR3 size: 15 residues.

The chain joins TRBV5-6 to TRBJ1-2; possibly TRBD1 for D (5 bases). This CDR3 comprises 13 residues. Germline V lookup: CDR1 SGHDT, CDR2 YYEEEE. The V end was cut by 1 base, the J end by 2 bases, with 6 bases between. CDR3 amino acids: CASSLNRNYGYTF. For the CDR3, the DNA is TGTGCCAGCAGCTTGAACAGGAACTATGGCTACACCTTC.

V gene TRBV2 combines with J gene TRBJ1-2, with D perhaps matching TRBD1 (5 bases). Germline V lookup: CDR1 SNHLY, CDR2 FYNNEI. With 6 bases removed from V and 8 bases from J, the gap between germline ends came to 16 bases. This CDR3 contains 13 residues. The CDR3 region is CASRGPGQPGYTF. The CDR3 DNA reads as TGTGCCAGCAGGGGGCCCGGGCAGCCCGGCTACACCTTC.

V is TRBV7-8 and J is TRBJ1-6; a possible D gene is TRBD1 (5 bases). Trimming left V 2 bases short and J 6 bases short, with 5 bases between. CDR1 SGHVS and CDR2 FQNEAQ come from the germline V gene. CDR3 length equals 13 residues. CDR3 DNA: TGTGCCAGCAGCTTAAGGGGTAATTCACCCCTCCACTTT. Translating gives CASSLRGNSPLHF.

For the CDR3, the DNA is TGTGCCAGCAGCTCCCCCAGGGTATATGGCGAGCAGTACTTC. It is translated as CASSSPRVYGEQYF. The rearrangement links TRBV7-9 to TRBJ2-7; D perhaps matches TRBD1 (5 bases). The V end was cut by 4 bases, the J end by 6 bases, with 16 bases between. The CDR3 contains 14 residues. Looked up from germline, CDR1 is SEHNR and CDR2 is FQNEAQ (reference sequence).

The chain joins TRBV10-3 to TRBJ1-3; TRBD1 aligns across 9 bases. The germline V gene encodes CDR1 ENHRY and CDR2 SYGVKD. The CDR3 runs to 18 residues. Trimming took 5 bases from V and 0 from J; bases not matched to a gene: 11. CDR3 loop: CAISQLLQGASSGNTIYF. The CDR3 DNA reads TGTGCCATCAGTCAGCTGCTACAGGGGGCGAGCTCTGGAAACACCATATATTTT.

V usage is TRBV7-2 and J usage is TRBJ2-1; TRBD1 aligns across 9 bases. The CDR3 totals 14 residues. Trimming removed 7 bases from V and 7 bases from J; junction bases left unmatched: 8. CDR1 SGHTA and CDR2 FQGNSA come from the germline V gene. The CDR3 bases are TGTGCCAGCACCCAACAGGGGGCAGTTAATGAGCAGTTCTTC. It specifies CASTQQGAVNEQFF. The full variable domain, in which reference TRBV7-2 and TRBJ2-1 provide the parts outside the CDR3, is GAGVSQSPSNKVTEKGKDVELRCDPISGHTALYWYRQSLGQGLEFLIYFQGNSAPDKSGLPSDRFSAERTGGSVSTLTIQRTQQEDSAVYLCASTQQGAVNEQFFGPGTRLTVL.

The chain links TRBV2 to TRBJ2-7, with 8 bases that match TRBD1. There are 14 residues in the CDR3. Looked up from germline, CDR1 is SNHLY and CDR2 is FYNNEI. V was pared by 7 bases and J by 3 bases, with 8 bases of the junction left unmatched. The CDR3 protein is CASNSGTGGYEQYF. CDR3 in DNA: TGTGCCAGCAATTCCGGGACAGGCGGCTACGAGCAGTACTTC. Full variable domain (missing parts from reference TRBV2 and TRBJ2-7): EPEVTQTPSHQVTQMGQEVILRCVPISNHLYFYWYRQILGQKVEFLVSFYNNEISEKSEIFDDQFSVERPDGSNFTLKIRSTKLEDSAMYFCASNSGTGGYEQYFGPGTRLTVT.

The chain joins TRBV15 to TRBJ1-1; D gene unclear. This CDR3 is built from 13 residues. V was trimmed by 5 bases and J by 7 bases, leaving 14 bases between them. The germline V gene encodes CDR1 LNHNV and CDR2 YYDKDF (reference sequence). The CDR3 DNA reads as TGTGCCACCAGCCCACGATCGGACGGTGAAGCTTTCTTT. Translated: CATSPRSDGEAFF.

This clone has only one observation. The rearrangement links TRBV7-2 to TRBJ2-4; no clear D gene. The CDR3 contains 12 residues. Trimming pared 1 base from V and 11 bases from J, leaving 9 bases between. Germline loops: CDR1 SGHTA, CDR2 FQGNSA. CDR3 in amino acids: CASSLGHRLQYF. CDR3 bases: TGTGCCAGCAGCTTAGGGCACAGACTTCAGTACTTC.

The chain recombines TRBV6-6 with TRBJ1-5; D uncertain. The length of the CDR3 is 15 residues. Trimming left V 5 bases short and J 0 bases short, with 11 bases between. Germline-derived CDR1 and CDR2 are MNHNY and SVGAGI (reference sequence). In DNA form, the CDR3 reads TGTGCCAGCAGTCCTCCTACAGTTAGCAATCAGCCCCAGCATTTT. Protein product: CASSPPTVSNQPQHF.

The chain combines TRBV5-1 with TRBJ2-7; TRBD1 might be the D (5 bases). Trimming removed 3 bases from V and 4 bases from J, with 5 bases in between. Germline V CDR1 and CDR2: SGHRS, YFSETQ. The CDR3 runs 11 residues. Written as DNA, the CDR3 is TGCGCCAGCAGCTACAGGTACGAGCAGTACTTC. Translated, it gives CASSYRYEQYF.

V is TRBV6-6 and J is TRBJ1-1; TRBD1 agrees at 9 bases. Germline V gene lookup returns CDR1 MNHNY and CDR2 SVGAGI (reference sequence). V gave up 5 bases and J gave up 1 base; unmatched junction bases: 8. This CDR3 contains 16 residues. The CDR3 region is CASSPGTGSPNTEAFF. The CDR3 nucleotides are TGTGCCAGCAGTCCCGGGACAGGGTCCCCGAACACTGAAGCTTTCTTT.